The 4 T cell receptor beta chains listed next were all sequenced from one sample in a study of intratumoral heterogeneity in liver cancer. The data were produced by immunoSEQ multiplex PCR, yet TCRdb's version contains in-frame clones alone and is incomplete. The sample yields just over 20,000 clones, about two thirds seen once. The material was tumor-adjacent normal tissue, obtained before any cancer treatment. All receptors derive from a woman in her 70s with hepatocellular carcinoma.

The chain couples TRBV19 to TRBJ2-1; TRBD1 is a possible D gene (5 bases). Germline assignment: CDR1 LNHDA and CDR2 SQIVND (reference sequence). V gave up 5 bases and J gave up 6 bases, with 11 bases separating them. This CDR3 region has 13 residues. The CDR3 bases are TGTGCCAGTAGTCGACCCCAGGGCAATGAGCAGTTCTTC. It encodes CASSRPQGNEQFF.

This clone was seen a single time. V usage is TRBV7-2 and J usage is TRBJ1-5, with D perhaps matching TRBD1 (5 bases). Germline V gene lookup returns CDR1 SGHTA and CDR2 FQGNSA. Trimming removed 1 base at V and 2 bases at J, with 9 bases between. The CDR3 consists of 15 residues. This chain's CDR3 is CASSLVGGGNQPQHF. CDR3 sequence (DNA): TGTGCCAGCAGCTTAGTTGGAGGGGGCAATCAGCCCCAGCATTTT.

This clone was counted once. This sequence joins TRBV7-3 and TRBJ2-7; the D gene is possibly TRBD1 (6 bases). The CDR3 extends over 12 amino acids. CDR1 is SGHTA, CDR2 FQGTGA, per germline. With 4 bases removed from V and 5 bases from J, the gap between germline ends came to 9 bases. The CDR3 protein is CASSYGQNEQYF. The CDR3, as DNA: TGTGCCAGCAGCTACGGACAGAACGAGCAGTACTTC.

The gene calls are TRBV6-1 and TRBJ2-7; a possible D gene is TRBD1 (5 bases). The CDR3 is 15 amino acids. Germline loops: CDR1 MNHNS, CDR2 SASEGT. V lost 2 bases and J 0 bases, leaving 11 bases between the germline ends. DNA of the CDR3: TGTGCCAGCAGTGAATTAAGGGGATCCTCCTACGAGCAGTACTTC. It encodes CASSELRGSSYEQYF.